A selection of T cell receptor beta chains follows, all from one sample in a study of PD-1 blockade in classical Hodgkin lymphoma. Generated by immunoSEQ multiplex PCR, the TCRdb table keeps only in-frame clones and is missing some. The sample comprises a few thousand clones, about 69% of which are singletons, and approximately 9.9% rests with the top ten. The sequenced sample was CD8+ T cells from blood, obtained at baseline. These receptors all come from a human donor with classical Hodgkin lymphoma. CDR3s include the opening cysteine and the closing phenylalanine or tryptophan. Each record gives: D gene, V gene, J gene, clone size, CDR3 protein, CDR3 DNA. The D gene is left open where the match is weak. Not all rows give a size; the values are once, few, many and, for expanded clones, a class.

>TRBD1|TRBV11-2|TRBJ2-5|NA
CASSLGGVWGETQYF
TGTGCCAGCAGTTTAGGGGGCGTTTGGGGAGAGACCCAGTACTTC
>NA|TRBV7-9|TRBJ1-4|NA
CASSPRISRRVEKLFF
TGTGCCAGCAGCCCTCGGATCTCCCGGAGGGTTGAAAAACTGTTTTTT
>NA|TRBV28|TRBJ2-5|NA
CASSLQGYASETQYF
TGTGCCAGCAGTCTTCAGGGGTACGCTTCAGAGACCCAGTACTTC
>TRBD2|TRBV4-3|TRBJ2-7|once
CASSQETSGVYEQYF
TGCGCCAGCAGCCAAGAAACTAGCGGGGTCTACGAGCAGTACTTC
>NA|TRBV4-3|TRBJ2-5|NA
CASSQDLTYQETQYF
TGCGCCAGCAGCCAAGATCTCACGTACCAAGAGACCCAGTACTTC
>NA|TRBV27|TRBJ2-1|NA
CASSIYRASYNEQFF
TGTGCCAGCAGTATCTACAGGGCTTCCTACAATGAGCAGTTCTTC
>TRBD1|TRBV9|TRBJ1-1|NA
CASSSNRGLITEAFF
TGTGCCAGCAGCTCCAACAGGGGGCTGATTACTGAAGCTTTCTTT
>NA|TRBV27|TRBJ1-2|hyperexpanded
CASSLWGAGDYGYTF
TGTGCCAGCAGTTTATGGGGGGCCGGGGACTATGGCTACACCTTC
>NA|TRBV9|TRBJ2-2|NA
CASSEGGLPGGELFF
TGTGCCAGCAGCGAGGGGGGACTACCTGGCGGGGAGCTGTTTTTT
>TRBD2|TRBV4-1|TRBJ2-3|NA
CASSPSTGGHIPDTQYF
TGCGCCAGCAGCCCAAGCACGGGGGGGCATATTCCAGATACGCAGTATTTT
>NA|TRBV7-2|TRBJ2-3|NA
CASSFWAHLNRTQYF
TGTGCCAGCAGCTTTTGGGCCCACTTAAACCGTACGCAGTATTTT
>TRBD2|TRBV19|TRBJ2-1|once
CASSYFGLERDEQFF
TGTGCCAGTAGCTATTTCGGACTAGAAAGGGATGAGCAGTTCTTC
>TRBD2|TRBV7-7|TRBJ2-2|NA
CASSVTSGFLGELFF
TGTGCCAGCAGCGTAACTAGCGGGTTTTTGGGGGAGCTGTTTTTT
>TRBD1|TRBV4-3|TRBJ2-7|NA
CASSQDTGTGGYEQYF
TGCGCCAGCAGCCAAGATACTGGGACAGGGGGCTACGAGCAGTACTTC
>NA|TRBV7-6|TRBJ2-5|few
CASSLRRAETQYF
TGTGCCAGCAGCTTAAGGAGGGCAGAGACCCAGTACTTC
>TRBD1|TRBV7-3|TRBJ2-4|NA
CASSIGQGARDIQYF
TGTGCCAGCAGCATAGGACAGGGGGCGAGGGACATTCAGTACTTC
>TRBD1|TRBV28|TRBJ2-7|NA
CASSPFPGQGVGYEQYF
TGTGCCAGCAGTCCATTCCCGGGACAGGGGGTGGGGTACGAGCAGTACTTC
>TRBD1|TRBV6-1|TRBJ2-7|NA
CASSELSRGQGDSYEQYF
TGTGCCAGCAGTGAACTAAGCCGGGGACAGGGGGACTCCTACGAGCAGTACTTC
>NA|TRBV27|TRBJ1-1|NA
CASSLVPYGDTEAFF
TGTGCCAGCAGTTTAGTCCCTTACGGAGACACTGAAGCTTTCTTT
>TRBD1|TRBV2|TRBJ2-5|NA
CASSADRGPPGETQYF
TGTGCCAGCAGTGCTGACAGGGGGCCCCCGGGGGAGACCCAGTACTTC
>NA|TRBV6-5|TRBJ1-1|NA
CASSYPGVTEAFF
TGTGCCAGCAGTTACCCAGGGGTAACTGAAGCTTTCTTT
>NA|TRBV19|TRBJ1-1|NA
CASSTLEGFAGTEAFF
TGTGCCAGTAGTACGTTAGAGGGGTTCGCGGGCACTGAAGCTTTCTTT
>NA|TRBV9|TRBJ2-7|NA
CASSEGKGFYEQYF
TGTGCCAGCAGCGAGGGGAAGGGCTTCTACGAGCAGTACTTC
>TRBD2|TRBV7-9|TRBJ2-2|NA
CASSLSRSGGAGELFF
TGTGCCAGCAGCTTATCGCGAAGCGGGGGGGCCGGGGAGCTGTTTTTT
>NA|TRBV19|TRBJ2-7|NA
CASSHGLYEQYF
TGTGCCAGTAGTCATGGACTCTACGAGCAGTACTTC
>NA|TRBV19|TRBJ2-3|NA
CARPDTQYF
TGTGCCAGACCGGATACGCAGTATTTT
>TRBD2|TRBV4-3|TRBJ2-5|NA
CASSQDPRGGAKTQYF
TGCGCCAGCAGCCAAGATCCACGCGGGGGGGCCAAGACCCAGTACTTC
>NA|TRBV7-9|TRBJ1-1|few
CASSFGGRSEAFF
TGTGCCAGCAGCTTTGGAGGTAGATCAGAAGCTTTCTTT
>NA|TRBV7-8|TRBJ2-3|NA
CASSPWRAVVRTDTQYF
TGTGCCAGCAGCCCATGGAGGGCGGTGGTTAGGACAGATACGCAGTATTTT
>NA|TRBV27|TRBJ2-7|NA
CASTALGSRYEQYF
TGTGCCAGCACCGCTTTGGGCAGCCGATACGAGCAGTACTTC
>NA|TRBV5-6|TRBJ1-6|NA
CASSLGEGRSYNSPLHF
TGTGCCAGCAGCTTAGGTGAGGGGCGGTCCTATAATTCACCCCTCCACTTT
>TRBD2|TRBV27|TRBJ2-7|NA
CASTAGTSGKHEQYF
TGTGCCAGCACCGCAGGGACTAGCGGGAAACACGAGCAGTACTTC
>TRBD1|TRBV30|TRBJ1-1|NA
CAWDSGTGDNTEAFF
TGTGCCTGGGATTCCGGGACAGGGGATAACACTGAAGCTTTCTTT
>NA|TRBV27|TRBJ2-7|NA
CASSLRPGRVDEQYF
TGTGCCAGCAGTTTAAGACCAGGAAGGGTCGACGAGCAGTACTTC
>NA|TRBV28|TRBJ2-1|NA
CASSLTVYNEQFF
TGTGCCAGCAGTTTAACGGTATACAATGAGCAGTTCTTC
>TRBD1|TRBV7-6|TRBJ2-7|NA
CASSAPRDRGNEQYF
TGTGCCAGCAGCGCACCCCGGGACAGGGGCAACGAGCAGTACTTC
>NA|TRBV9|TRBJ2-3|NA
CASSPYGLTDTQYF
TGTGCCAGCAGCCCATATGGGCTCACAGATACGCAGTATTTT
>NA|TRBV7-9|TRBJ2-3|NA
CASSFATDTQYF
TGTGCCAGCAGCTTCGCCACAGATACGCAGTATTTT
>TRBD2|TRBV5-4|TRBJ2-5|NA
CASSAGLAEYQETQYF
TGTGCCAGCAGCGCCGGACTAGCGGAGTACCAAGAGACCCAGTACTTC
>NA|TRBV5-5|TRBJ1-4|once
CASSPPDSLNEKLFF
TGTGCCAGCAGCCCGCCGGACAGCTTGAATGAAAAACTGTTTTTT
>NA|TRBV5-1|TRBJ2-7|NA
CASSPPSYEQYF
TGCGCCAGCAGCCCCCCTTCCTACGAGCAGTACTTC
>TRBD1|TRBV5-8|TRBJ2-7|NA
CASSRWRTGPYEQYF
TGTGCCAGCAGCCGTTGGAGGACAGGCCCCTACGAGCAGTACTTC
>NA|TRBV6-6|TRBJ2-7|NA
CASSYEIEPTYEQYF
TGTGCCAGCAGTTATGAAATAGAGCCGACCTACGAGCAGTACTTC
>NA|TRBV30|TRBJ2-3|NA
CASHRGLGTDTQYF
TGTGCCTCCCACCGTGGATTGGGCACAGATACGCAGTATTTT
>NA|TRBV27|TRBJ2-7|few
CASSSSSYEQYF
TGTGCCAGCAGTTCGAGCTCCTACGAGCAGTACTTC
>NA|TRBV7-8|TRBJ1-1|NA
CASSLVQATEAFF
TGTGCCAGCAGCTTAGTTCAGGCGACTGAAGCTTTCTTT
>NA|TRBV20-1|TRBJ1-2|NA
CSARLQRGYTF
TGCAGTGCTAGACTACAGAGGGGCTACACCTTC
>NA|TRBV7-6|TRBJ2-7|NA
CASSLMDGYEQYF
TGTGCCAGCAGCCTTATGGACGGCTACGAGCAGTACTTC
>NA|TRBV15|TRBJ2-7|NA
CATSGEHYYEQYF
TGTGCCACCAGCGGAGAACATTATTACGAGCAGTACTTC
>TRBD1|TRBV7-9|TRBJ2-1|NA
CASPTGQDYNEQFF
TGTGCCAGCCCAACGGGACAGGACTACAATGAGCAGTTCTTC
>NA|TRBV10-3|TRBJ1-1|few
CAIKVSPDVEAFF
TGTGCCATCAAGGTGAGCCCGGATGTTGAAGCTTTCTTT
>TRBD1|TRBV7-3|TRBJ1-4|NA
CASSSGTASNEKLFF
TGTGCCAGCAGCTCAGGGACAGCCTCTAATGAAAAACTGTTTTTT
>NA|TRBV4-2|TRBJ1-1|NA
CASSQDWMGGENTEAFF
TGTGCCAGCAGCCAAGATTGGATGGGGGGGGAGAACACTGAAGCTTTCTTT
>NA|TRBV9|TRBJ2-5|NA
CASSQTGTPTETQYF
TGTGCCAGCAGCCAAACCGGGACACCCACCGAGACCCAGTACTTC
>NA|TRBV28|TRBJ1-5|few
CASSNDPGVQPQHF
TGTGCCAGCAGCAACGACCCCGGGGTACAGCCCCAGCATTTT
>NA|TRBV19|TRBJ1-1|once
CASRSITKNTEAFF
TGTGCCAGTAGGTCGATAACGAAGAACACTGAAGCTTTCTTT
>TRBD2|TRBV12-5|TRBJ2-2|NA
CASGLVIGGRTGELFF
TGTGCTAGTGGTTTGGTAATTGGCGGGAGAACCGGGGAGCTGTTTTTT
>NA|TRBV7-8|TRBJ2-7|few
CASRSRRSYEQYF
TGTGCCAGCAGATCTAGACGGAGCTACGAGCAGTACTTC